This T cell receptor (beta chain) was captured by sequencing in a study of cytomegalovirus exposure and HLA in healthy donors. Germline values: CDR1 MGHRA, CDR2 YSYEKL. CDR3 length equals 16 residues. J was trimmed by 4 bases and V by 1 base; bases with no gene match: 9. A multiplex PCR was run with 60 Vbeta primers and 13 Jbeta primers. Clones were read by immunoSEQ multiplex PCR, and TCRdb kept only the in-frame ones, dropping some. In the table there are tens of thousands of clones, roughly two thirds of which are singletons. This clone was seen more than once but under ten times. The material sequenced was PBMCs. The V and J genes are TRBV4-1 and TRBJ2-7, with TRBD1 identical over 8 bases. The source of this sequence is a woman in her twenties or thirties in good health and CMV-seronegative. CDR3: CASSQGGTGGMYEQYF. As DNA, the CDR3 is TGCGCCAGCAGCCAAGGGGGGACAGGCGGAATGTACGAGCAGTACTTC.